The rows below give T cell receptor beta chains drawn from one sample of a study of T cells in localized non-small cell lung cancer. Data came from immunoSEQ multiplex PCR; TCRdb stores just in-frame clones and leaves some out. The sample lists tens of thousands of clones, 87% seen once, with 15% to 20% in the top ten. Material: peripheral blood mononuclear cells, obtained before any cancer treatment. The source is a man aged 40 to 70 with stage III lung adenocarcinoma. The CDR3 runs from the conserved cysteine through the conserved F or W. Each record gives: D gene, clone size, V gene, J gene, CDR3 length, CDR3 protein, CDR3 DNA. The D gene is left open where the match is weak. The size of a clone is reported for some rows only, either as once, few or many, or as a class for expanded clones.

D gene: NA; clone size: NA; V gene: TRBV29-1; J gene: TRBJ1-6; CDR3 length: 14; CDR3 protein: CSVRFRGGNSPLHF; CDR3 DNA: TGCAGCGTCCGCTTCCGGGGAGGGAATTCACCCCTCCACTTT
D gene: TRBD1; clone size: NA; V gene: TRBV5-8; J gene: TRBJ1-2; CDR3 length: 14; CDR3 protein: CASSGTGEDYGYTF; CDR3 DNA: TGTGCCAGCAGCGGGACAGGGGAAGACTATGGCTACACCTTC
D gene: NA; clone size: NA; V gene: TRBV30; J gene: TRBJ2-3; CDR3 length: 14; CDR3 protein: CAWSVRSHTDTQYF; CDR3 DNA: TGTGCCTGGAGTGTTCGCAGCCACACAGATACGCAGTATTTT
D gene: NA; clone size: once; V gene: TRBV7-2; J gene: TRBJ1-1; CDR3 length: 16; CDR3 protein: CASSLASGVVNTEAFF; CDR3 DNA: TGTGCCAGCAGCTTAGCTTCAGGGGTGGTGAACACTGAAGCTTTCTTT
D gene: NA; clone size: NA; V gene: TRBV5-4; J gene: TRBJ1-1; CDR3 length: 13; CDR3 protein: CASSLSSQAEAFF; CDR3 DNA: TGTGCCAGCAGCTTGAGCTCGCAGGCTGAAGCTTTCTTT
D gene: TRBD2; clone size: NA; V gene: TRBV5-1; J gene: TRBJ2-7; CDR3 length: 14; CDR3 protein: CASRSGTSLYEQYF; CDR3 DNA: TGCGCCAGCAGGTCCGGGACTAGTCTCTACGAGCAGTACTTC
D gene: TRBD1; clone size: few; V gene: TRBV7-2; J gene: TRBJ2-7; CDR3 length: 15; CDR3 protein: CASTPTGGQGLEQYF; CDR3 DNA: TGTGCCAGCACGCCAACGGGGGGACAGGGGCTCGAGCAGTACTTC
D gene: NA; clone size: few; V gene: TRBV11-1; J gene: TRBJ2-1; CDR3 length: 14; CDR3 protein: CASSSPGQYNEQFF; CDR3 DNA: TGTGCCAGCAGCTCACCAGGGCAATACAATGAGCAGTTCTTC
D gene: NA; clone size: few; V gene: TRBV15; J gene: TRBJ2-1; CDR3 length: 15; CDR3 protein: CATSRTAPPYNEQFF; CDR3 DNA: TGTGCCACCAGCAGAACCGCTCCTCCCTACAATGAGCAGTTCTTC
D gene: NA; clone size: NA; V gene: TRBV5-4; J gene: TRBJ2-1; CDR3 length: 13; CDR3 protein: CASSNTISNEQFF; CDR3 DNA: TGTGCCAGCAGCAACACCATTAGCAATGAGCAGTTCTTC
D gene: TRBD1; clone size: NA; V gene: TRBV19; J gene: TRBJ1-4; CDR3 length: 15; CDR3 protein: CASSTPTGAVEKLFF; CDR3 DNA: TGTGCCAGTAGTACCCCGACAGGGGCCGTTGAAAAACTGTTTTTT
D gene: NA; clone size: NA; V gene: TRBV1; J gene: TRBJ2-5; CDR3 length: 20; CDR3 protein: CTSSHEGLEHQGPPQETQYF; CDR3 DNA: TGCACCAGCAGCCACGAAGGGTTGGAGCACCAGGGACCTCCGCAAGAGACCCAGTACTTC
D gene: NA; clone size: NA; V gene: TRBV7-6; J gene: TRBJ1-6; CDR3 length: 14; CDR3 protein: CASSRQGYNSPLHF; CDR3 DNA: TGTGCCAGCAGCCGTCAGGGCTATAATTCACCCCTCCACTTT
D gene: NA; clone size: NA; V gene: TRBV7-2; J gene: TRBJ2-7; CDR3 length: 14; CDR3 protein: CASSLRTPSYEQYF; CDR3 DNA: TGTGCCAGCAGCCTACGGACACCCTCCTACGAGCAGTACTTC
D gene: TRBD1; clone size: few; V gene: TRBV2; J gene: TRBJ1-1; CDR3 length: 13; CDR3 protein: CASSRQGNTEAFF; CDR3 DNA: TGTGCCAGCAGTAGACAGGGCAACACTGAAGCTTTCTTT
D gene: TRBD1; clone size: NA; V gene: TRBV23-1; J gene: TRBJ2-7; CDR3 length: 17; CDR3 protein: CASSPPGQGYSSYEQYF; CDR3 DNA: TGCGCCAGCAGTCCCCCGGGACAGGGTTATAGCTCCTACGAGCAGTACTTC
D gene: NA; clone size: NA; V gene: TRBV5-4; J gene: TRBJ1-2; CDR3 length: 13; CDR3 protein: CASSLTGTQGYTF; CDR3 DNA: TGTGCCAGCAGCTTGACAGGGACCCAGGGCTACACCTTC
D gene: TRBD2; clone size: NA; V gene: TRBV5-4; J gene: TRBJ2-5; CDR3 length: 16; CDR3 protein: CASSRLAGGLQETQYF; CDR3 DNA: TGTGCCAGCAGCAGATTAGCGGGGGGCCTCCAAGAGACCCAGTACTTC